A single sample is the source of the 5 T cell receptor beta chains below, sequenced in a study of shared clonotypes between healthy human individuals. Data came from immunoSEQ multiplex PCR; TCRdb stores just in-frame clones and leaves some out. The sample lists roughly 2,500,000 clones; roughly 93% were seen once. Sequencing was carried out using naive CD4+ T cells from PBMCs. The subset denotes: CD45RA+ positively selected. The receptors shown here come from a young man in good health. Some clones in this sample may be carry-over from other donors' samples.

The chain is built from TRBV2 and TRBJ2-7; D unresolved. Germline CDR1 reads SNHLY; CDR2 reads FYNNEI. V gave up 4 bases and J gave up 9 bases, with 10 bases separating them. This CDR3 contains 11 residues. The DNA for the CDR3 is TGTGCCAGCAGTGGGAAGGACGGGCAGTACTTC. Translated, it gives CASSGKDGQYF.

The chain joins TRBV2 to TRBJ2-2; 8 bases are shared with TRBD2. Germline assignment: CDR1 SNHLY and CDR2 FYNNEI. V lost 8 bases and J lost 1; bases outside the gene matches: 3. The CDR3 length is 14 residues. CDR3 DNA: TGTGCCAGCGAAGCGGGAGAGAACACCGGGGAGCTGTTTTTT. Protein product: CASEAGENTGELFF.

The J gene is TRBJ2-7, the V gene TRBV27; the D gene is possibly TRBD1 (6 bases). CDR1 is MNHEY, CDR2 SMNVEV, per germline (reference sequence). The CDR3 has 14 amino acids. Trimming pared 4 bases from V and 0 bases from J, leaving 10 bases between. This chain's CDR3 is CASSSDSFSYEQYF. Here the CDR3 DNA reads TGTGCCAGCAGTTCGGACAGTTTCTCCTACGAGCAGTACTTC.

CDR3 in DNA: TGCAGCGTTGCCAGAGACGGTGGCTACACCTTC. It encodes CSVARDGGYTF. The chain links TRBV29-1 to TRBJ1-2; the D is unclear. CDR3 length: 11 residues. Germline loops: CDR1 SQVTM, CDR2 ANQGSEA. The germline V and J ends were trimmed by 4 bases and 7 bases, with 10 bases remaining between them.

The chain recombines TRBV5-4 with TRBJ2-2, with 12 bases identical to TRBD2. The junction had 0 bases not matched to a gene; V was cut back by 0 bases and J by 3 bases. Germline values: CDR1 SGHNT, CDR2 YYREEE (reference sequence). This CDR3 is built from 16 residues. For the CDR3, the DNA is TGTGCCAGCAGCTTGGGACTAGCGGGAGACACCGGGGAGCTGTTTTTT. It codes for CASSLGLAGDTGELFF.